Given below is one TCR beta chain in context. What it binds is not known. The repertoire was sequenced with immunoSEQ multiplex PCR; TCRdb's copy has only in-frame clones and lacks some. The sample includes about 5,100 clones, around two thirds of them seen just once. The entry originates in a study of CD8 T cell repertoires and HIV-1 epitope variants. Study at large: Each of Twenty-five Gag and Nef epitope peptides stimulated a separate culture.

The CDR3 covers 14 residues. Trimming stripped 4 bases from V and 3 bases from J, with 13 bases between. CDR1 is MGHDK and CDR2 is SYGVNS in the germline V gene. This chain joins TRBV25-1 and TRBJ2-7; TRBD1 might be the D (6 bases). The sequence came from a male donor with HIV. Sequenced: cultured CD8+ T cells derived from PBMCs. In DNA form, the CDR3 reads TGTGCCAGCAGTGTCACAGGGTGGAACTACGAGCAGTACTTC. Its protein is CASSVTGWNYEQYF.